This TCR beta chain was obtained from a study of blood T cell repertoires in COVID-19 (dated by TCRdb to about 2020). Concerning the study at large: The collaborator samples originated in the United States, Italy and Spain and spanned the acute and convalescent phases of COVID-19. The prospective study material was composed of cDNA or gDNA derived from T cells, B-cell-depleted T cells, or PBMCs. Deeply sampled blood TCRbeta repertoires from subjects exposed to, actively infected with, or recovered from COVID-19 were included in the dataset. The repertoires were released in a freely available public database meant as a resource for research on the immune response to SARS-CoV-2. Samples came from the ongoing ImmuneRACE study (first 160 participants) plus 1,254 subjects from 6 global collaborators. Nearly every sample came with metadata listing a de-identified subject ID, COVID-19 status, age in years and sex. HLA class I and class II types, where available, came from metadata supplied by the sample provider rather than from assay-based typing.

The immunoSEQ Assay, a bias-controlled multiplex PCR, was used to amplify TCRbeta CDR3 regions from genomic DNA. Per the authors' processing: The number of nucleated cells in each sample was estimated by amplification of reference gene primers within the assay. To quantify the absolute abundance of each unique TCRbeta CDR3 rearrangement, sequence reads were collapsed and filtered. For each sample, productive Simpson clonality was calculated as the square root of Simpson's diversity index over productive rearrangements. TCRdb provides this immuneACCESS table in a form limited to in-frame rearrangements. Some clones are lacking; in checked studies, under half of them reflect an unresolved V gene, and why the rest are absent is not known. Clone size and the V and J calls come from that table; the DNA yielded D and trimming. The sample yields around 100,000 clones; 65% to 85% were counted once. The ten largest clones take up about 18% of the sample.

A note on this clone: Its target antigen remains unknown. Base qualities were left out, and no much larger clone turns up one base away.

The collaborating institutions used their own protocols to collect whole blood in K2EDTA tubes. Collaborator samples were shipped for TCRbeta analysis as frozen whole blood, isolated PBMCs, or DNA extracted from either sample type. The study at large found these results: Clinical and demographic metadata were provided uncurated, with the amount varying by source and participant.

The CDR3 has 14 amino acids, counting the end cysteine and phenylalanine. The sequence is cut down to CDR3 DNA, 42 bases in frame from base 1. The germline V gene provides CDR1 MDHEN and CDR2 SYDVKM. V lost 6 bases and J lost 8 bases, and the count of bases not matched to a germline gene is 6. Sequenced sample: peripheral blood. The chain is assembled from TRBV28 and TRBJ1-4, with 10 bases matching TRBD1. The source of this sequence is a woman aged 55-70 years with acute or convalescent COVID-19. The DNA sequence is TGTGCCAGCAGCTCCGGACAGGGGGGGGAAAAACTGTTTTTT. This translates into CASSSGQGGEKLFF.